Below are 14 T cell receptor beta chains sequenced from a single sample in a study of cytomegalovirus exposure and HLA in healthy donors. The PCR made use of 60 Vbeta and 13 Jbeta primers. Produced via immunoSEQ multiplex PCR; TCRdb's table is partial and in-frame only. The repertoire holds 150,000 to 200,000 clones, with about 75% as singletons. Material for sequencing was PBMCs. Receptors originate from a man in his fifties in good health and CMV-seropositive.

The rearrangement joins TRBV6-5 to TRBJ1-3; 9 bases are shared with TRBD1. Germline CDR1 MNHEY, CDR2 SVGAGI. The CDR3 consists of 16 residues. V lost 2 bases, J lost 0 bases, and 2 bases stayed unmatched. The CDR3 spells CASSYGTGSSGNTIYF. The CDR3 DNA follows: TGTGCCAGCAGTTACGGGACAGGGTCCTCTGGAAACACCATATATTTT.

The rearrangement uses TRBV14 and TRBJ1-6, with TRBD1 matching over 7 bases. The CDR3 loop spans 15 amino acids. V shed 2 bases and J 7 bases; nucleotides not matched to a gene: 5. CDR1 and CDR2 from the germline V gene are SGHDN and FVKESK. The CDR3 region is CASSQQGQLNSPLHF. Written as DNA, the CDR3 is TGTGCCAGCAGCCAACAGGGACAGTTAAATTCACCCCTCCACTTT.

The chain employs TRBV15 and TRBJ1-5; the D is unclear. This CDR3 region has 16 residues. CDR1 and CDR2 from the germline V gene are LNHNV and YYDKDF (reference sequence). V was pared by 8 bases and J by 6 bases, with 23 bases between. CDR3 DNA: TGTGCCACCCAAGAAAAAGGAGGGCAGGCTGTTCAGCCCCAGCATTTT. Its protein is CATQEKGGQAVQPQHF.

This clone showed up just a few times. The chain links TRBV6-6 to TRBJ2-1; 9 bases fit TRBD2. Germline V gene data show CDR1 as MNHNY and CDR2 as SVGAGI (reference sequence). Trimming removed 8 bases from V and 5 bases from J; junction bases left unmatched: 7. The CDR3 extends over 14 amino acids. CDR3 sequence: CASLQRGVDNEQFF. DNA for the CDR3: TGTGCCAGCTTACAGCGGGGGGTTGACAATGAGCAGTTCTTC.

V usage is TRBV18 and J usage is TRBJ2-3, with TRBD1 identical over 9 bases. With V trimmed by 6 bases and J by 1 base, 5 bases remained unmatched. The CDR3 is 15 amino acids. CDR1 is KGHSH, CDR2 LQKENI, per germline. The CDR3 region has the DNA TGTGCCAGCTCGCAACAGGGGGCCGGCACAGATACGCAGTATTTT. It is translated as CASSQQGAGTDTQYF.

The V gene is TRBV7-2, the J gene TRBJ2-2, with D maybe TRBD2 (6 bases). V dropped 6 bases and J dropped 2 bases, with 16 bases sitting between them. From germline, CDR1 is SGHTA and CDR2 FQGNSA. This CDR3 region has 16 residues. CDR3 residues: CASSLTSSPNTGELFF. The CDR3 DNA sequence: TGTGCCAGCAGTCTCACTAGCTCTCCTAACACCGGGGAGCTGTTTTTT.

This chain links TRBV7-8 with TRBJ2-2; D may be TRBD1 (6 bases). Germline-derived CDR1 and CDR2 are SGHVS and FQNEAQ. Trimming left V 3 bases short and J 6 bases short, with 8 bases between. The CDR3 length is 13 residues. The DNA for the CDR3 is TGTGCCAGCAGCTTGGCAGGGGCCGGGGAGCTGTTTTTT. Residues: CASSLAGAGELFF.

The chain recombines TRBV9 with TRBJ1-3; 7 nucleotides align to TRBD1. The CDR3 loop spans 15 amino acids. Germline V gene sequence: CDR1 SGDLS, CDR2 YYNGEE. V gave up 4 bases and J gave up 2 bases; unmatched junction bases: 6. As DNA, the CDR3 is TGTGCCAGCAGCCCCAGGGGGGAGACTGGAAACACCATATATTTT. Residues: CASSPRGETGNTIYF.

The V and J genes are TRBV6-5 and TRBJ1-3; D unclear. With 7 bases removed from V and 4 bases from J, the gap between germline ends came to 11 bases. The CDR3 sequence is 13 residues long. In germline, CDR1 is MNHEY, CDR2 SVGAGI. The CDR3 region is CASTPAGGNTIYF. DNA for the CDR3: TGTGCCAGCACCCCAGCAGGAGGAAACACCATATATTTT.

The sample holds one count of this clone. V and J are TRBV28 and TRBJ1-2; 7 positions agree with TRBD1. This CDR3 is 13 amino acids long. In germline, CDR1 is MDHEN, CDR2 SYDVKM. Trimming at V came to 3 bases and at J to 4 bases, leaving 2 bases not matched to a gene. The CDR3 nucleotides are TGTGCCAGCAGTTTTCGGACAGGCTATGGCTACACCTTC. This sequence encodes CASSFRTGYGYTF.

The J gene is TRBJ2-3, the V gene TRBV6-1; TRBD2 matches at 9 bases. This CDR3 is built from 13 residues. Germline loops: CDR1 MNHNS, CDR2 SASEGT. J gave up 6 bases and V 4 bases, and 2 bases lay outside the gene matches. The CDR3 coding sequence is TGTGCCAGCAGTGGGACTAGCGTGGATACGCAGTATTTT. As protein: CASSGTSVDTQYF.

This clone was observed once. The rearrangement uses TRBV28 and TRBJ1-2, with 9 bases matching TRBD1. The CDR3 spans 14 residues. From germline, CDR1 is MDHEN and CDR2 SYDVKM. V lost 5 bases, J lost 8 bases, and 9 bases stayed unmatched. CDR3 DNA sequence: TGTGCCAGCAGTCAAACAGGGGGCGCGGGGGGCTACACCTTC. Amino acids: CASSQTGGAGGYTF.

The gene calls are TRBV5-1 and TRBJ2-5; D gene uncertain. This CDR3 has 17 amino acids. Looked up from germline, CDR1 is SGHRS and CDR2 is YFSETQ. V was clipped by 4 bases and J by 1 base, with 20 bases between them. The CDR3 DNA reads TGCGCCAGCAGCCCCTCTAGGCGAGACTCCACCCAAGAGACCCAGTACTTC. Its translation: CASSPSRRDSTQETQYF.

This sequence joins TRBV6-1 and TRBJ2-7; 12 nucleotides line up with TRBD1. Trimming cost V 5 bases and J 2 bases; bases outside gene matches: 4. Germline-derived CDR1 and CDR2 are MNHNS and SASEGT. The CDR3 length is 15 residues. CDR3 residues: CASSWGQGATYEQYV. Written as DNA, the CDR3 is TGTGCCAGCAGTTGGGGACAGGGGGCAACCTACGAGCAGTACGTC.